One sample yielded the 16 T cell receptor beta chains listed below, sequenced in a study of cytomegalovirus exposure and HLA in healthy donors. Produced via immunoSEQ multiplex PCR; TCRdb's table is partial and in-frame only. The sample holds roughly 100,000 clones, about 87% seen once. What was sequenced was PBMCs. Receptors originate from a woman aged 18-30 years in good health and CMV-seropositive.

The chain recombines TRBV9 with TRBJ2-3; a weak D match, TRBD2 (7 bases). With 4 bases removed from V and 4 bases from J, the gap between germline ends came to 19 bases. Per germline, CDR1 SGDLS and CDR2 YYNGEE. This CDR3 has 16 residues. The CDR3 region is CASSTPGGGLADTQYF. In DNA form, the CDR3 reads TGTGCCAGCAGCACCCCTGGGGGGGGCCTAGCAGATACGCAGTATTTT.

The chain has TRBV11-2 and TRBJ2-7, with 8 bases matching TRBD2. Germline CDR1 SGHAT, CDR2 FQNNGV. V was pared by 5 bases and J by 4 bases, with 7 bases of the junction left unmatched. There are 14 residues in the CDR3. The CDR3 region is CASSPQAGGYEQYF. The CDR3 DNA is TGTGCCAGCAGCCCGCAGGCGGGGGGATACGAGCAGTACTTC.

The gene calls are TRBV7-9 and TRBJ1-2; no clear D gene. Trimming removed 4 bases at V and 4 bases at J, with 10 bases between. The CDR3 loop spans 13 amino acids. From germline, CDR1 is SEHNR and CDR2 FQNEAQ (reference sequence). This chain's CDR3 is CASSSGGAYGYTF. Written as DNA, the CDR3 is TGTGCCAGCAGCTCCGGAGGTGCCTATGGCTACACCTTC.

V is TRBV2 and J is TRBJ2-3; weak D call: TRBD2 (5 bases). The CDR3 sequence is 15 residues long. Trimming took off 4 bases at V and 2 bases at J, with 13 bases between the two ends. Per germline, CDR1 SNHLY and CDR2 FYNNEI. CDR3: CASSGRVGLTDTQYF. Written as DNA, the CDR3 is TGTGCCAGCAGTGGACGGGTCGGACTCACAGATACGCAGTATTTT.

The chain carries TRBV6-5 and TRBJ1-1, with TRBD1 as a possible D gene (6 bases). The CDR3 covers 14 residues. Germline V gene sequence: CDR1 MNHEY, CDR2 SVGAGI. The V gene lost 0 bases and the J gene lost 7 bases, with 12 bases spanning the gap. The CDR3 is CASSYSRGRIEAFF. DNA for the CDR3: TGTGCCAGCAGTTACTCCAGGGGTCGAATTGAAGCTTTCTTT.

V is TRBV28 and J is TRBJ2-1; perhaps TRBD1 as D (6 bases). V gave up 6 bases and J gave up 1 base, with 10 bases separating them. The germline V gene encodes CDR1 MDHEN and CDR2 SYDVKM. This CDR3 contains 14 residues. This CDR3 is CASSTGMSYNEQFF. CDR3 bases: TGTGCCAGCAGCACAGGGATGTCCTACAATGAGCAGTTCTTC.

The rearrangement links TRBV7-6 to TRBJ2-2, with D perhaps matching TRBD1 (6 bases). The V and J ends lost 5 bases and 3 bases respectively, with 16 bases between them. Germline V gene sequence: CDR1 SGHVS, CDR2 FNYEAQ. CDR3 size: 16 residues. The CDR3 DNA is TGTGCCAGCAGCCCCCTCGTAGGGGGTGACACCGGGGAGCTGTTTTTT. It is translated as CASSPLVGGDTGELFF.

The chain employs TRBV10-3 and TRBJ1-5; a possible D gene is TRBD1 (5 bases). The V gene lost 6 bases and the J gene lost 4 bases, with 13 bases spanning the gap. The CDR3 spans 14 residues. Germline-derived CDR1 and CDR2 are ENHRY and SYGVKD. DNA for the CDR3: TGTGCCATCAGCCGGGGAGGGGAGAATCAGCCCCAGCATTTT. Translated: CAISRGGENQPQHF.

This chain links TRBV5-4 with TRBJ1-1; a possible D gene is TRBD1 (5 bases). Germline V lookup: CDR1 SGHNT, CDR2 YYREEE (reference sequence). The CDR3 has 15 residues. Trimming left V 4 bases short and J 1 base short, with 14 bases between. CDR3 protein: CASSPQGGGNTEAFF. DNA of the CDR3: TGTGCCAGCAGCCCCCAGGGCGGGGGGAACACTGAAGCTTTCTTT. Combining the CDR3 with reference TRBV5-4 and TRBJ1-1 gives the whole variable domain ETGVTQSPTHLIKTRGQQVTLRCSSQSGHNTVSWYQQALGQGPQFIFQYYREEENGRGNFPPRFSGLQFPNYSSELNVNALELDDSALYLCASSPQGGGNTEAFFGQGTRLTVV.

V is TRBV29-1 and J is TRBJ2-3; no clear D gene. The germline V and J ends were trimmed by 5 bases and 1 base, with 10 bases remaining between them. CDR3 size: 13 residues. CDR1 and CDR2 from the germline V gene are SQVTM and ANQGSEA. In nucleotides, the CDR3 is TGCAGCGTTTATGTCCCCGGCACAGATACGCAGTATTTT. Residues: CSVYVPGTDTQYF.

The chain links TRBV5-4 to TRBJ2-5; 9 nucleotides line up with TRBD1. The CDR3 is 14 amino acids. V dropped 4 bases and J dropped 5; count of bases not matched to a gene: 6. The V gene's germline CDR1 is SGHNT and CDR2 YYREEE (reference sequence). This CDR3 reads CASSLGQGRETQYF. DNA for the CDR3: TGTGCCAGCAGCCTAGGACAGGGGCGGGAGACCCAGTACTTC.

The J gene is TRBJ1-2, the V gene TRBV28; no firm D call. V lost 4 bases and J lost 6, with 9 bases in between. Germline-derived CDR1 and CDR2 are MDHEN and SYDVKM. The CDR3 has 12 amino acids. The CDR3 DNA sequence: TGTGCCAGCAGTTCCCTGACTAATGGCTACACCTTC. It encodes CASSSLTNGYTF.

The CDR3 protein is CASSLLGTPYGYTF. The DNA of the CDR3 is TGTGCCAGCAGTTTACTCGGGACACCTTATGGCTACACCTTC. The chain links TRBV28 to TRBJ1-2; D possibly corresponds to TRBD1 (6 bases). With 2 bases removed from V and 5 bases from J, the gap between germline ends came to 12 bases. Germline-derived CDR1 and CDR2 are MDHEN and SYDVKM. The CDR3 has 14 amino acids.

The chain employs TRBV5-6 and TRBJ1-1; 7 bases match TRBD1. CDR1 and CDR2 from the germline V gene are SGHDT and YYEEEE. V lost 0 bases to trimming and J lost 0 bases; unmatched junction nucleotides: 2. The CDR3 is 15 residues long. The CDR3 protein is CASSLAGQVNTEAFF. CDR3 coding DNA: TGTGCCAGCAGCTTGGCCGGACAGGTGAACACTGAAGCTTTCTTT. The variable domain in full, completed from reference TRBV5-6 and TRBJ1-1, reads DAGVTQSPTHLIKTRGQQVTLRCSPKSGHDTVSWYQQALGQGPQFIFQYYEEEERQRGNFPDRFSGHQFPNYSSELNVNALLLGDSALYLCASSLAGQVNTEAFFGQGTRLTVV.

CDR3 nucleotide sequence: TGCGCCAGCAGCCAAGGCGAGGACAGGGTTACTGAAGCTTTCTTT. Amino acids: CASSQGEDRVTEAFF. V usage is TRBV4-3 and J usage is TRBJ1-1; 8 nucleotides line up with TRBD1. With V trimmed by 1 base and J by 5 bases, 6 bases remained unmatched. The CDR3 runs 15 residues. The germline gives CDR1 LGHNA, CDR2 YSLEER.

This chain connects TRBV4-1 to TRBJ2-7; D ambiguous. Trimming removed 2 bases at V and 5 bases at J, with 7 bases between. This CDR3 has 12 amino acids. Germline V lookup: CDR1 MGHRA, CDR2 YSYEKL. CDR3 nucleotide sequence: TGCGCCAGCAGCCAAAGCTCGAACGAGCAGTACTTC. It translates to CASSQSSNEQYF.